Each of the 15 T cell receptor beta chains below was sequenced from the same sample in a study of blood T cell repertoires in COVID-19. The method was immunoSEQ multiplex PCR; TCRdb's version includes in-frame clones alone and lacks a portion of them. The data hold some 95,000 clones, with less than 85% observed a single time. The sample comprised peripheral blood. The receptors were gathered from a man aged 50 or older who had recovered from COVID-19.

This clone was counted a few times. The chain has TRBV4-2 and TRBJ2-7; 8 nucleotides match TRBD2. The germline V gene encodes CDR1 LGHNA and CDR2 YNFKEQ. The CDR3 has 16 residues. V was pared by 1 base and J by 6 bases, with 11 bases of the junction left unmatched. CDR3 loop: CASSQVGLAGGGEQYF. The DNA for the CDR3 is TGTGCCAGCAGCCAAGTCGGGCTAGCGGGCGGGGGCGAGCAGTACTTC.

This chain uses TRBV7-9 with TRBJ1-3; D unresolved. CDR1 and CDR2 (germline): SEHNR, FQNEAQ (reference sequence). V lost 8 bases and J lost 4, with 15 bases in between. The CDR3 has 14 residues. DNA of the CDR3: TGTGCCAGCCGCGGTGGCCAAGCAGGAAACACCATATATTTT. This translates into CASRGGQAGNTIYF.

The V and J genes are TRBV7-3 and TRBJ2-5; 9 bases are a match to TRBD1. Germline CDR1 and CDR2: SGHTA and FQGTGA. J gave up 4 bases and V 1 base, and 10 bases lay outside the gene matches. The CDR3 has 17 residues. Written as DNA, the CDR3 is TGTGCCAGCAGCTTAAACCCCTGGACAGGGGATTTAGAGACCCAGTACTTC. As protein: CASSLNPWTGDLETQYF.

This clone was observed a few times. The rearrangement uses TRBV10-3 and TRBJ1-6, with a possible D match to TRBD1 (6 bases). The ends were cut back, 5 bases at V and 10 bases at J, with 12 bases in the middle. The CDR3 runs to 13 residues. Germline lookup yields CDR1 ENHRY and CDR2 SYGVKD. The CDR3 is CAISPRTESPLHF. The CDR3 nucleotides read TGTGCCATCAGTCCTCGGACAGAGTCACCCCTCCACTTT.

The rearrangement links TRBV9 to TRBJ1-2; 7 bases line up with TRBD1. CDR1 and CDR2 (germline): SGDLS, YYNGEE. This CDR3 has 15 amino acids. With V trimmed by 0 bases and J by 7 bases, 9 bases remained unmatched. The CDR3 DNA follows: TGTGCCAGCAGCGTAGGATTGACAGGGAGCGGTGGCTACACCTTC. Translation gives CASSVGLTGSGGYTF.

V gene TRBV30 combines with J gene TRBJ1-1, with a tentative D call TRBD1 (5 bases). Germline CDR1 is GTSNPN and CDR2 is SVGIG (reference sequence). This CDR3 contains 14 residues. V was clipped by 0 bases and J by 4 bases, with 12 bases between them. DNA for the CDR3: TGTGCCTGGAGTGTAACAGGAGGGGCCACTGAAGCTTTCTTT. This translates into CAWSVTGGATEAFF.

The genes are TRBV6-5 and TRBJ1-2; 7 positions match TRBD1. The J segment lost 4 bases and the V segment lost 0 bases, leaving 5 bases of the junction unmatched. The CDR3 is made up of 15 amino acids. Germline CDR1 MNHEY, CDR2 SVGAGI. CDR3 nucleotides: TGTGCCAGCAGTTACTCCACAGGGGAAAGCTATGGCTACACCTTC. As protein: CASSYSTGESYGYTF.

This clone was observed a few times. The J gene is TRBJ1-6, the V gene TRBV18; 9 bases map to TRBD1. The junction had 6 bases not matched to a gene; V was cut back by 3 bases and J by 9 bases. Germline V gene sequence: CDR1 KGHSH, CDR2 LQKENI. The CDR3 is 15 amino acids. CDR3 amino acids: CASSPGTGKISPLHF. The DNA for the CDR3 is TGTGCCAGCTCACCGGGGACAGGGAAGATTTCACCCCTCCACTTT.

This chain joins TRBV5-1 and TRBJ2-2, with TRBD2 identical over 11 bases. With V trimmed by 4 bases and J by 2 bases, 4 bases remained unmatched. The CDR3 loop spans 16 amino acids. Germline V gene lookup returns CDR1 SGHRS and CDR2 YFSETQ. The CDR3 is CASSPTSGGNTGELFF. CDR3 sequence (DNA): TGCGCCAGCAGCCCAACTAGCGGGGGAAACACCGGGGAGCTGTTTTTT. The full variable domain, with the rest looked up from reference TRBV5-1 and TRBJ2-2, is KAGVTQTPRYLIKTRGQQVTLSCSPISGHRSVSWYQQTPGQGLQFLFEYFSETQRNKGNFPGRFSGRQFSNSRSEMNVSTLELGDSALYLCASSPTSGGNTGELFFGEGSRLTVL.

The chain joins TRBV4-3 to TRBJ2-7, with D unresolved. The germline CDR1 and CDR2 sequences are LGHNA and YSLEER. The CDR3 has 15 amino acids. Deletions cut 1 base from V and 3 bases from J, with 13 bases between. In nucleotides, the CDR3 is TGCGCCAGCAGCCAAGTTGGGCAGAGCCACTACGAGCAGTACTTC. Amino acid sequence: CASSQVGQSHYEQYF.

This chain links TRBV7-9 with TRBJ1-4; 7 bases agree with TRBD1. Germline V gene lookup returns CDR1 SEHNR and CDR2 FQNEAQ (reference sequence). The CDR3 has 17 residues. J was trimmed by 3 bases and V by 5 bases; bases with no gene match: 12. CDR3 sequence reads: CASSHDRDGKANEKLFF. CDR3 bases: TGTGCCAGCAGCCACGACAGGGATGGGAAAGCTAATGAAAAACTGTTTTTT.

This chain connects TRBV30 to TRBJ1-4; possible D gene TRBD1, 6 bases. The CDR3 loop spans 14 amino acids. Germline CDR1 and CDR2: GTSNPN and SVGIG (reference sequence). V was shortened by 0 bases and J by 8 bases, with 13 bases between the two germline ends. The DNA of the CDR3 is TGTGCCTGGAGTGTAAAGGGGGGAGGGGAAAAACTGTTTTTT. This codes for CAWSVKGGGEKLFF. The full variable domain, with the rest looked up from reference TRBV30 and TRBJ1-4, is SQTIHQWPATLVQPVGSPLSLECTVEGTSNPNLYWYRQAAGRGLQLLFYSVGIGQISSEVPQNLSASRPQDRQFILSSKKLLLSDSGFYLCAWSVKGGGEKLFFGSGTQLSVL.

The J gene is TRBJ1-2, the V gene TRBV13; the D gene is possibly TRBD1 (6 bases). Deletions cut 4 bases from V and 5 bases from J, with 14 bases between. This CDR3 is built from 14 residues. Germline-derived CDR1 and CDR2 are PRHDT and FYEKMQ (reference sequence). The CDR3 DNA sequence: TGTGCCAGCAGCTCCACAGACAGGAATTATGGCTACACCTTC. Its translation: CASSSTDRNYGYTF.

The gene calls are TRBV7-2 and TRBJ1-1; 9 positions agree with TRBD1. Per germline, CDR1 SGHTA and CDR2 FQGNSA. The V segment lost 5 bases and the J segment 4 bases; nucleotides outside the gene matches: 5. The CDR3 runs 14 residues. The CDR3 protein is CASSVQGALTEAFF. The CDR3 DNA sequence: TGTGCCAGCAGCGTACAGGGGGCGCTCACTGAAGCTTTCTTT.

The chain recombines TRBV30 with TRBJ2-3, with 7 bases lining up with TRBD2. The CDR3 runs 15 residues. The germline V gene has CDR1 GTSNPN and CDR2 SVGIG (reference sequence). Trimming removed 0 bases from V and 4 bases from J; junction bases left unmatched: 7. CDR3 loop: CAWSVPPRGADTQYF. The CDR3 DNA follows: TGTGCCTGGAGTGTACCCCCCCGGGGGGCAGATACGCAGTATTTT.